Below, one TCR beta chain is given with its context. Its target is unknown. Data came from immunoSEQ multiplex PCR; TCRdb stores just in-frame clones and leaves some out. The table lists 30,000 to 40,000 clones, approximately 78% of them singletons. CDR1 LGHNA and CDR2 YNFKEQ come from the germline V gene. CDR3 size: 15 residues. V lost 0 bases to trimming and J lost 2 bases, with 9 bases between them. The data were obtained in a study of T cells in localized non-small cell lung cancer. Overall study findings and caveats: Uninvolved adjacent lung had the highest recorded T cell clonality, with tumor below it. Longer overall survival associated with higher blood T cell density; shorter survival with higher adjacent-lung clonality. Turning up in adjacent lung were a median around 60 of the top 100 tumor clones. Heterogeneity cannot be ruled out, as sequencing used one tumor region only.

This specimen was peripheral blood, taken before any cancer treatment. The receptor's source is a male donor aged 60 or over with stage II squamous cell lung carcinoma. The rearrangement links TRBV4-2 to TRBJ2-3; no clear D. CDR3 residues: CASSQENLNTDTQYF. In DNA, the CDR3 is TGTGCCAGCAGCCAAGAGAATCTTAACACAGATACGCAGTATTTT.